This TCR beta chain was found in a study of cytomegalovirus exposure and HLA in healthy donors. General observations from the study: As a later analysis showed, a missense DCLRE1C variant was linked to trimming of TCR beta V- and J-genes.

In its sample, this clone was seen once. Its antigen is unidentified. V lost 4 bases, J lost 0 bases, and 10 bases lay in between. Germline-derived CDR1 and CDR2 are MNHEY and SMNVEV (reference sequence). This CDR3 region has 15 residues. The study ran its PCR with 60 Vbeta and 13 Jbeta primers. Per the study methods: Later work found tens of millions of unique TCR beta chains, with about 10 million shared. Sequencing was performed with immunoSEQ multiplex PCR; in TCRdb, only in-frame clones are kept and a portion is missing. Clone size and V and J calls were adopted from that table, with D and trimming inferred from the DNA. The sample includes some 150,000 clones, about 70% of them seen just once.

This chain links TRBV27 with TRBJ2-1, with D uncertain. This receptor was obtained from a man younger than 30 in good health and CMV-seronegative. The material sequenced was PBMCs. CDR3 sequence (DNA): TGTGCCAGCAGTTGGATCGGGTTCTCCTACAATGAGCAGTTCTTC. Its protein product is CASSWIGFSYNEQFF.